This paragraph reports one T cell receptor (beta chain). The data are from a study of blood T cell repertoires in COVID-19. For the study at large: Spain, Italy and the United States supplied samples that represented acute and convalescent COVID-19. T cells, B-cell-depleted T cells, or PBMCs provided the cDNA or gDNA that served as material.

How the authors handled the data: How many nucleated cells were present was estimated from reference gene primer amplification. Profiled with immunoSEQ multiplex PCR; TCRdb holds only in-frame clones, not every one. V and J calls plus clone size are reproduced from that table; the DNA served to infer D and trimming. The sample has about 77,000 clones, 80% seen once. The receptor's source is a woman in her 70s with acute or convalescent COVID-19. The source material was peripheral blood.

The CDR3: CASSFYLRVYGYTF. Here the CDR3 DNA reads TGTGCCAGCAGTTTTTACCTCAGGGTTTATGGCTACACCTTC. The chain is built from TRBV27 and TRBJ1-2; a possible D gene is TRBD1 (5 bases). CDR1 and CDR2 from the germline V gene are MNHEY and SMNVEV (reference sequence). CDR3 length equals 14 residues. V was pared by 3 bases and J by 5 bases, with 13 bases between.